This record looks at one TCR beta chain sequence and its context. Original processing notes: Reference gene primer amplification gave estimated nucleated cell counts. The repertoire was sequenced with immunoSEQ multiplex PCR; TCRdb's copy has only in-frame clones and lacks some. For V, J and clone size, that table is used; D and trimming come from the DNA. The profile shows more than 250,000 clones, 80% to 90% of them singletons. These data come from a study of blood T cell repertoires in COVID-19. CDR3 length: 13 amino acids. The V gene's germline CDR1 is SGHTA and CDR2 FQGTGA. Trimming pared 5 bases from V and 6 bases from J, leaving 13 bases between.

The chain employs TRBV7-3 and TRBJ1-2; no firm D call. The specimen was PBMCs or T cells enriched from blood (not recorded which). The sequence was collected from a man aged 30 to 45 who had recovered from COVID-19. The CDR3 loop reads CASSLRGEDGYTF. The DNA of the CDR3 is TGTGCCAGCAGCCTCAGAGGAGAGGATGGCTACACCTTC. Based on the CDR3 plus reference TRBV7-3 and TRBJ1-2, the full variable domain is GAGVSQTPSNKVTEKGKYVELRCDPISGHTALYWYRQSLGQGPEFLIYFQGTGAADDSGLPNDRFFAVRPEGSVSTLKIQRTERGDSAVYLCASSLRGEDGYTFGSGTRLTVV.